This entry features one TCR beta chain sequence. Its antigen is still unknown. In the source study's methods: Without quality scores, immunoSEQ junctional reads could not be filtered like full-length reads. Repertoires were generated with immunoSEQ multiplex PCR, while TCRdb's copy carries only in-frame clones and drops some. That table is the source of V, J and clone size, and D and trimming were worked out from the DNA. Seen here are some 1,400,000 clones, around 95% observed once, and the top ten hold 0.95% to 1.5%. The sample is drawn from a study of shared clonotypes between healthy human individuals. For the study at large: The donors, a couple of women and a few men, were aged 18 to 49. Study-level points and caveats: Depth of sequencing was expected to influence donor clonotype sharing. Rarefaction indicated that sorted-subset sequencing remained incomplete although depth was large.

CDR3 length: 15 amino acids. Germline loops: CDR1 SGHRS, CDR2 YFSETQ. The V gene end was trimmed by 4 bases and the J gene end by 4 bases; junction bases not matched to a gene: 8. The sequencing sample was made of naive CD4+ T cells sorted from blood. As to subset: CD45RA+ positively selected. This TCR derives from a man aged 25 to 40 in good health. The genes are TRBV5-1 and TRBJ2-1; 7 bases align to TRBD1. The DNA of the CDR3 is TGCGCCAGCAGCCCGTCCCGGGACAGTTACAATGAGCAGTTCTTC. Translating it yields CASSPSRDSYNEQFF.